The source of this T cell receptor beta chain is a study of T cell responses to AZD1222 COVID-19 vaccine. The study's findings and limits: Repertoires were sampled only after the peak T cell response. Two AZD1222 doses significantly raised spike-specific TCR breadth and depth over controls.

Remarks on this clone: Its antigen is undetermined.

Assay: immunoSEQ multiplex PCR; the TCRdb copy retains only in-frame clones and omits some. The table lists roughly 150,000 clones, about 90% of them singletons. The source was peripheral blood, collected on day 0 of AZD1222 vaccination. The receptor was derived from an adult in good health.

The CDR3 DNA follows: TGTGCCAGCAGCTCCGTTTCCTACGAGCAGTACTTC. Translation gives CASSSVSYEQYF. This rearrangement joins TRBV7-9 to TRBJ2-7, with D unresolved. Trimming removed 4 bases at V and 1 base at J, with 5 bases between. Germline V CDR1 and CDR2: SEHNR, FQNEAQ (reference sequence). The length of the CDR3 is 12 residues.